This T cell receptor (beta chain) comes out of a study of T cells in Graves' hyperthyroidism and ophthalmopathy. Study background: Blood from the periphery was taken at initial diagnosis, before any treatment.

The TCR beta CDR3 regions underwent amplification using RNA transcripts as the source. The TCR CDR3 first-round RT-PCR relied on the HTBI primer set. TCRdb reprocessed the multiplex PCR reads via MiXCR and lists one record per CDR3 protein. Of about 300,000 distinct CDR3 sequences detected, about an eighth appear once; the ten largest clones hold roughly 7.5%. Germline V CDR1 and CDR2: SGHVS, FNYEAQ. Trimming cost V 3 bases and J 5 bases; bases outside gene matches: 4. The CDR3 totals 15 residues. Hyperthyroidism patients were newly diagnosed, had disease duration under 2 months, and were aged 18 to 65 years. Patients with uncontrolled infections, other autoimmune diseases, pregnancy or lactation were excluded. This clonotype was seen a few times.

This sequence was found in a woman aged 25 to 39 with Graves' hyperthyroidism that later progressed to Graves' ophthalmopathy. The chain combines TRBV7-6 with TRBJ2-5; 12 positions agree with TRBD1. The sequenced material came from blood. CDR3 coding DNA: TGTGCCAGCAGCTTGGGACAGGGGGCTGGGGAGACCCAGTACTTC. Its translation: CASSLGQGAGETQYF.